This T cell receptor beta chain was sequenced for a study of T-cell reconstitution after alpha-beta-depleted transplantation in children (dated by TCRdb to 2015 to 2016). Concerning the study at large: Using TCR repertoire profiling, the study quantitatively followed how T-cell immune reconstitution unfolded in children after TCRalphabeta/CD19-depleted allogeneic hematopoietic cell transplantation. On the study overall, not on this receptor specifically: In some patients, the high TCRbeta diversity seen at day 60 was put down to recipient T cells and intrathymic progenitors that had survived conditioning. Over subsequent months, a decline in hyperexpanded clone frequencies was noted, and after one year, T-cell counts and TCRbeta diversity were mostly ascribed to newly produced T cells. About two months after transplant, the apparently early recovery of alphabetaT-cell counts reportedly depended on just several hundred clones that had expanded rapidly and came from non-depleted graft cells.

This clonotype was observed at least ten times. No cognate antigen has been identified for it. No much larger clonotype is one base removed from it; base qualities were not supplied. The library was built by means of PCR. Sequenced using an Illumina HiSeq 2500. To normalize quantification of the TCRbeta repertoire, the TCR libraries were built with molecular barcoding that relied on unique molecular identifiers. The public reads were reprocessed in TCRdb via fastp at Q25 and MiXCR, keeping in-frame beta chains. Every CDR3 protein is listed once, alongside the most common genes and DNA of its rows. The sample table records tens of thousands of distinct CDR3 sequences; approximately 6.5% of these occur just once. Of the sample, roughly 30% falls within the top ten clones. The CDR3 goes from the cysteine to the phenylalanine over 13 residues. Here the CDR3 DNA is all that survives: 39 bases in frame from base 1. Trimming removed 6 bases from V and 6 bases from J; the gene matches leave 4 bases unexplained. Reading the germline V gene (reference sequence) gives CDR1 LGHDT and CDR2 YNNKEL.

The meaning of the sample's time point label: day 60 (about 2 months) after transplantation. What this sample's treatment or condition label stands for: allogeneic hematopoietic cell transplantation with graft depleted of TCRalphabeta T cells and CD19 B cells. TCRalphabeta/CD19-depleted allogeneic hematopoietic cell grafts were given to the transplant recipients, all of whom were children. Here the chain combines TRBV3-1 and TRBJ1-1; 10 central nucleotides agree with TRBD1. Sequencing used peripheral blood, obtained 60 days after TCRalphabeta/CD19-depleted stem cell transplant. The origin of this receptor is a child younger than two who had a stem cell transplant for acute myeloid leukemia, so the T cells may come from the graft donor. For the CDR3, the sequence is CASRPDRGSEAFF. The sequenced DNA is TGTGCCAGCAGACCGGACAGGGGGTCTGAAGCTTTCTTT.